These T cell receptor beta chains were read from a single sample in a study of cytomegalovirus exposure and HLA in healthy donors. The table came from immunoSEQ multiplex PCR; TCRdb's copy has only in-frame clones and leaves some out. Here the sample spans around 99,000 clones, 63% being singletons. The source material was PBMCs. Source of these receptors: a woman aged 25 to 45 in good health and CMV-seronegative. Both conserved end residues are part of each CDR3. A D gene is named only where the DNA matches it firmly. Rows may omit the clone size; those that give it use once, few, many or a size class.

cdr3_aa: CASSLTDRGHGQPQHF
cdr3_nt: TGTGCCAGCAGCTTAACTGACAGGGGGCATGGTCAGCCCCAGCATTTT
clone_size: NA
d_call: TRBD1
j_call: TRBJ1-5
v_call: TRBV7-2

cdr3_aa: CASSWTGVDKNIQYF
cdr3_nt: TGTGCCAGCAGCTGGACAGGGGTCGACAAAAACATTCAGTACTTC
clone_size: NA
d_call: TRBD1
j_call: TRBJ2-4
v_call: TRBV27

cdr3_aa: CASSEQGTGANVLTF
cdr3_nt: TGTGCCAGCAGCGAACAGGGAACTGGGGCCAACGTCCTGACTTTC
clone_size: few
d_call: NA
j_call: TRBJ2-6
v_call: TRBV5-5

cdr3_aa: CASSLRPGNEQFF
cdr3_nt: TGTGCCAGCAGCTTACGCCCAGGCAATGAGCAGTTCTTC
clone_size: NA
d_call: NA
j_call: TRBJ2-1
v_call: TRBV7-3

cdr3_aa: CASSLVAQPDEKLFF
cdr3_nt: TGCGCCAGCAGCTTGGTGGCCCAACCAGATGAAAAACTGTTTTTT
clone_size: NA
d_call: NA
j_call: TRBJ1-4
v_call: TRBV5-1

cdr3_aa: CASSPYLGQGITSNTEAFF
cdr3_nt: TGTGCCAGCTCACCATACCTAGGACAGGGAATTACATCGAACACTGAAGCTTTCTTT
clone_size: NA
d_call: TRBD1
j_call: TRBJ1-1
v_call: TRBV18

cdr3_aa: CASSPGTGGTDTQYF
cdr3_nt: TGTGCCAGCAGCCCTGGGACAGGGGGCACAGATACGCAGTATTTT
clone_size: NA
d_call: NA
j_call: TRBJ2-3
v_call: TRBV21-1

cdr3_aa: CASSMDRGRLGYTF
cdr3_nt: TGTGCCAGCAGCATGGACAGGGGGCGCTTGGGCTACACCTTC
clone_size: NA
d_call: TRBD1
j_call: TRBJ1-2
v_call: TRBV5-6

cdr3_aa: CASSSGQGKGYTF
cdr3_nt: TGTGCCAGCAGTTCGGGACAGGGGAAAGGCTACACCTTC
clone_size: NA
d_call: TRBD1
j_call: TRBJ1-2
v_call: TRBV27

cdr3_aa: CASSLGQGGTGELFF
cdr3_nt: TGTGCCAGCAGCTTAGGACAGGGAGGCACCGGGGAGCTGTTTTTT
clone_size: NA
d_call: NA
j_call: TRBJ2-2
v_call: TRBV7-6

cdr3_aa: CASSKGVRTIQFYEQYF
cdr3_nt: TGTGCCAGCAGCAAAGGGGTCCGGACTATCCAATTCTACGAGCAGTACTTC
clone_size: NA
d_call: NA
j_call: TRBJ2-7
v_call: TRBV21-1

cdr3_aa: CASSESKAGLVPHNEQFF
cdr3_nt: TGCGCCAGCAGTGAGTCGAAAGCGGGGCTGGTCCCACACAATGAGCAGTTCTTC
clone_size: NA
d_call: TRBD2
j_call: TRBJ2-1
v_call: TRBV10-1

cdr3_aa: CASSLVGTGDYEQYF
cdr3_nt: TGTGCCAGCAGCTTAGTCGGGACAGGGGACTACGAGCAGTACTTC
clone_size: few
d_call: TRBD1
j_call: TRBJ2-7
v_call: TRBV7-2

cdr3_aa: CASSPQGSGRFHEQFF
cdr3_nt: TGTGCCAGCAGTCCTCAGGGTAGCGGGAGGTTCCATGAGCAGTTCTTC
clone_size: few
d_call: TRBD2
j_call: TRBJ2-1
v_call: TRBV27

cdr3_aa: CASSLDTGVETQYF
cdr3_nt: TGCGCCAGCAGCTTGGATACAGGGGTCGAGACCCAGTACTTC
clone_size: NA
d_call: TRBD1
j_call: TRBJ2-5
v_call: TRBV5-1

cdr3_aa: CASSLVQGSYEQYF
cdr3_nt: TGTGCCAGCAGCTTGGTACAGGGCAGCTACGAGCAGTACTTC
clone_size: few
d_call: NA
j_call: TRBJ2-7
v_call: TRBV7-2

cdr3_aa: CASSSGDRLTNTEAFF
cdr3_nt: TGTGCCAGCAGCTCAGGGGACAGGCTGACGAACACTGAAGCTTTCTTT
clone_size: NA
d_call: TRBD1
j_call: TRBJ1-1
v_call: TRBV13